The T cell receptor (beta chain) described here comes from a study of control samples from healthy donors and cancer patients. Generated by immunoSEQ multiplex PCR, the TCRdb table keeps only in-frame clones and is missing some. This table has 120,000 or so clones, roughly 87% appearing once. V lost 5 bases to trimming and J lost 3 bases; unmatched junction nucleotides: 3. The CDR3 has 14 amino acids. CDR1 is MGHDK and CDR2 is SYGVNS in the germline V gene. The chain couples TRBV25-1 to TRBJ2-7; TRBD2 aligns across 11 bases. The TCR originated in a man aged 18-30 years in good health. The sample comprised blood. CDR3 DNA: TGTGCCAGCAGTCGGACTAGCGGGCGCTACGAGCAGTACTTC. Amino acid sequence: CASSRTSGRYEQYF.